These 27 T cell receptor beta chains came from one sample sequenced in a study of spatial heterogeneity in lung cancer. Study results and limitations: Mutation counts in tumors were tracked by counts of expanded intratumoral alpha and beta TCRs.

As for time point: sample taken at primary tumor resection. TCRdb redid the calling of the 5' RACE reads with MiXCR, one entry per CDR3 protein. Of about 4,400 distinct CDR3 sequences in the sample, about 8.3% were seen once. For these TCRs, the target antigens are not known. This specimen consisted of lung tumor tissue, obtained at surgery. The receptors shown here come from a male donor with early-stage non-small cell lung cancer.

This clonotype is termed medium-sized. This sequence joins TRBV19 and TRBJ2-3; 11 nucleotides line up with TRBD2. Looked up from germline, CDR1 is LNHDA and CDR2 is SQIVND (reference sequence). V lost 4 bases to trimming and J lost 6 bases; unmatched junction nucleotides: 12. This CDR3 comprises 17 residues. The CDR3 nucleotides are TGTGCCAGTAGTACCATCACTAGCGGGGGCCCCCGGGATACGCAGTATTTT. Residues: CASSTITSGGPRDTQYF.

This clonotype showed up many times. J is TRBJ2-6 and V is TRBV18; TRBD2 matches 8 bases. The V gene's germline CDR1 is KGHSH and CDR2 LQKENI. This CDR3 region has 16 residues. V lost 4 bases to trimming and J lost 2 bases; unmatched junction nucleotides: 4. The CDR3 protein is CASSLSGRAGANVLTF. CDR3 nucleotides: TGTGCCAGCTCACTCAGCGGGAGAGCTGGGGCCAACGTCCTGACTTTC. The variable domain in full, completed from reference TRBV18 and TRBJ2-6, reads NAGVMQNPRHLVRRRGQEARLRCSPMKGHSHVYWYRQLPEEGLKFMVYLQKENIIDESGMPKERFSAEFPKEGPSILRIQQVVRGDSAAYFCASSLSGRAGANVLTFGAGSRLTVL.

This clonotype has ten or more counts. This chain links TRBV29-1 with TRBJ2-1, with 8 bases aligning to TRBD1. The germline gives CDR1 SQVTM, CDR2 ANQGSEA. The CDR3 loop spans 13 amino acids. Trimming removed 7 bases from V and 9 bases from J; junction bases left unmatched: 11. This CDR3 is CSGDRGLLGEQFF. CDR3 nucleotides: TGCAGCGGTGACAGGGGCCTCCTCGGTGAGCAGTTCTTC.

By frequency in the sample, this clonotype is medium-sized. The chain combines TRBV7-2 with TRBJ2-2; 8 bases fit TRBD1. Germline lookup yields CDR1 SGHTA and CDR2 FQGNSA. The CDR3 spans 15 residues. The junction had 10 bases not matched to a gene; V was cut back by 10 bases and J by 3 bases. CDR3 in amino acids: CATRPGGGDTGELFF. The CDR3 DNA follows: TGTGCCACCAGACCAGGGGGCGGTGACACCGGGGAGCTGTTTTTT.

This clonotype was detected ten times or more. In DNA, the CDR3 is TGTGCCAGCAGAAGGACGGGACAGACCGGGGAGCTGTTTTTT. It is translated as CASRRTGQTGELFF. The V and J genes are TRBV4-2 and TRBJ2-2, with 7 bases aligning to TRBD1. V shed 6 bases and J 5 bases; nucleotides not matched to a gene: 6. Germline V lookup: CDR1 LGHNA, CDR2 YNFKEQ. This CDR3 is 14 amino acids long.

This clonotype was counted ten times or more. This chain uses TRBV6-2 or TRBV6-3 with TRBJ2-3; 13 nucleotides line up with TRBD2. The CDR3 length is 18 residues. J lost 3 bases, V lost 6 bases, and 12 bases had no gene match. The germline gives CDR1 MNHEY, CDR2 SVGEGT. CDR3 residues: CASSRTRLAGGPTDTQYF. DNA of the CDR3: TGTGCCAGCAGCCGCACAAGACTAGCGGGAGGCCCAACAGATACGCAGTATTTT.

This clonotype was observed many times. This rearrangement joins TRBV7-9 to TRBJ2-7; D remains unclear. Germline V CDR1 and CDR2: SEHNR, FQNEAQ (reference sequence). CDR3 length: 12 amino acids. V lost 1 base to trimming and J lost 3 bases, with 4 bases between them. Written as DNA, the CDR3 is TGTGCCAGCAGCTTAGGGGTCTACGAGCAGTACTTC. Its translation is CASSLGVYEQYF. Supplemented by reference TRBV7-9 and TRBJ2-7, the full variable domain reads DTGVSQNPRHKITKRGQNVTFRCDPISEHNRLYWYRQTLGQGPEFLTYFQNEAQLEKSRLLSDRFSAERPKGSFSTLEIQRTEQGDSAMYLCASSLGVYEQYFGPGTRLTVT.

By sample share, this clonotype is medium-sized. This rearrangement joins TRBV20-1 to TRBJ2-2; 7 nucleotides align to TRBD1. The CDR3 is 14 amino acids. J lost 0 bases, V lost 2 bases, and 0 bases had no gene match. CDR1 and CDR2 (germline): DFQATT, SNEGSKA (reference sequence). CDR3 residues: CSARQGANTGELFF. CDR3 DNA sequence: TGCAGTGCTAGACAGGGGGCGAACACCGGGGAGCTGTTTTTT.

This clonotype is medium-sized in the sample. The gene calls are TRBV20-1 and TRBJ1-5; no definite D call. The CDR3 is made up of 14 amino acids. In germline, CDR1 is DFQATT, CDR2 SNEGSKA (reference sequence). Trimming shortened V by 3 bases and J by 4 bases, and 13 bases separated the two germline ends. CDR3 region: CSASRPYGNQPQHF. The CDR3 DNA reads as TGCAGTGCTAGTCGACCTTACGGGAATCAGCCCCAGCATTTT.

Relative to its sample, this clonotype is large. CDR3 sequence (DNA): TGTGCCACCAGTGTGGCTAGCGCCATTGTGGCCCAGTACTTC. It is translated as CATSVASAIVAQYF. This sequence joins TRBV24-1 and TRBJ2-5, with a weak D call TRBD2 (6 bases). Germline CDR1 reads KGHDR; CDR2 reads SFDVKD. This CDR3 comprises 14 residues. V was cut by 5 bases and J by 9 bases, with 18 bases left in between.

Details on this clonotype: A much larger clone differs by one base, so this may be a read error. The gene calls are TRBV7-2 and TRBJ1-2; D remains ambiguous. This CDR3 has 14 amino acids. CDR1 is SGHTA and CDR2 is FQGNSA in the germline V gene. CDR3 DNA sequence: TGTGGCAGCAGCTTAGCGCGGCAAGACTATGGCTACACCTTC. It specifies CGSSLARQDYGYTF.

Judged by abundance, this clonotype is medium-sized. Compared with germline, one end of the junction differs, possibly owing to a read error. The V gene is TRBV11-2, the J gene TRBJ2-1; D is perhaps TRBD2 (5 bases). Germline CDR1 SGHAT, CDR2 FQNNGV. The CDR3 runs 15 residues. The CDR3, as DNA: TGTGCCATCAGCATGGGGAGTCTGACATACAATGAGCAGTTCTTC. This sequence encodes CAISMGSLTYNEQFF.

In its sample, this clonotype ranks as medium-sized. V and J are TRBV28 and TRBJ2-2, with D maybe TRBD2 (5 bases). The ends were cut back, 6 bases at V and 5 bases at J, with 13 bases in the middle. CDR1 and CDR2 from the germline V gene are MDHEN and SYDVKM. The CDR3 has 14 amino acids. Here the CDR3 DNA reads TGTGCCAGCAGAGTCCCTACTAGTACCGGGGAGCTGTTTTTT. It encodes CASRVPTSTGELFF.

This clonotype is categorized as medium-sized. The chain links TRBV7-9 to TRBJ1-2, with a weak D call TRBD1 (5 bases). This CDR3 region has 15 residues. Germline CDR1 reads SEHNR; CDR2 reads FQNEAQ (reference sequence). The V and J ends lost 3 bases and 3 bases respectively, with 14 bases between them. This CDR3 reads CASSFGYVTDYGYTF. Here the CDR3 DNA reads TGTGCCAGCAGCTTTGGTTACGTGACAGACTATGGCTACACCTTC.

By share of the sample, this clonotype is medium-sized. V usage is TRBV3-1 and J usage is TRBJ2-1, with 7 bases identical to TRBD2. Germline CDR1 LGHDT, CDR2 YNNKEL (reference sequence). Trimming cost V 1 base and J 10 bases; bases outside gene matches: 7. CDR3 length: 14 residues. For the CDR3, the DNA is TGTGCCAGCAGCCAAGTTCGCGGGAGAGGCGAGCAGTTCTTC. This gives the protein CASSQVRGRGEQFF.

Sample share makes this clonotype medium-sized. The chain has TRBV7-9 and TRBJ2-3; no clear D. Trimming took off 5 bases at V and 5 bases at J, with 14 bases between the two ends. CDR1 and CDR2 from the germline V gene are SEHNR and FQNEAQ (reference sequence). The CDR3 consists of 14 residues. This CDR3 reads CASSPGGSGDTQYF. DNA for the CDR3: TGTGCCAGCAGCCCGGGTGGGTCAGGAGATACGCAGTATTTT.

Worth noting for this clonotype: Possible read error: a much larger clone is one base away. The gene calls are TRBV20-1 and TRBJ2-7; 9 bases agree with TRBD1. This CDR3 is built from 13 residues. In germline, CDR1 is DFQATT, CDR2 SNEGSKA (reference sequence). The trim removed 8 bases at V and 2 bases at J, leaving 7 bases unmatched. CDR3 loop: CSSWRDRAYEQYF. In DNA, the CDR3 is TGCAGTTCTTGGCGGGACAGGGCCTACGAGCAGTACTTC.

By proportion, this clonotype is large. The V call is TRBV11-2, the J call TRBJ1-5, with D unresolved. Germline V gives CDR1 SGHAT, CDR2 FQNNGV. V lost 3 bases and J 7 bases, leaving 10 bases between the germline ends. The CDR3 length is 13 residues. The CDR3 region has the DNA TGTGCCAGCAGCTTCGGGGAGGAGCAGCCCCAGCATTTT. It is translated as CASSFGEEQPQHF.

This clonotype was seen repeatedly, ten times or more. The chain recombines TRBV2 with TRBJ2-3, with D uncertain. The germline gives CDR1 SNHLY, CDR2 FYNNEI. V lost 10 bases, J lost 2 bases, and 10 bases lay in between. The CDR3 totals 12 residues. CDR3 DNA sequence: TGTGCCACCCGAAGGGTCACAGATACGCAGTATTTT. Translation gives CATRRVTDTQYF.

Sample share makes this clonotype medium-sized. The chain uses TRBV6-5 and TRBJ2-6; D gene unclear. The V end lost 2 bases, the J end lost 0 bases, and 17 bases lay between the germline ends. Per the germline V gene, CDR1 is MNHEY and CDR2 is SVGAGI. This CDR3 contains 19 residues. CDR3 sequence: CASSYLIAGFPSGANVLTF. In DNA, the CDR3 is TGTGCCAGCAGTTACCTCATTGCCGGGTTCCCCTCTGGGGCCAACGTCCTGACTTTC.

By sample share, this clonotype is medium-sized. The chain recombines TRBV18 with TRBJ2-3; 8 bases map to TRBD2. CDR3 length: 16 amino acids. Germline loops: CDR1 KGHSH, CDR2 LQKENI. With 2 bases clipped from V and 4 bases from J, the junction kept 8 bases outside the gene matches. The CDR3 sequence is CASSPTGGPLADTQYF. DNA for the CDR3: TGTGCCAGCTCACCAACGGGAGGGCCCCTCGCAGATACGCAGTATTTT.

This clonotype was detected many times. The chain combines TRBV4-2 with TRBJ1-2, with a weak D call TRBD1 (6 bases). The CDR3 extends over 15 amino acids. V lost 1 base and J 6 bases, leaving 15 bases between the germline ends. From germline, CDR1 is LGHNA and CDR2 YNFKEQ. The chain's CDR3 is CASSQATVWGHGYTF. CDR3 DNA sequence: TGTGCCAGCAGCCAAGCGACAGTCTGGGGGCATGGCTACACCTTC.

This clonotype has only a few counts. The V gene is TRBV24-1, the J gene TRBJ2-3; possibly TRBD1 or TRBD2 for D (5 bases each). Trimming cost V 2 bases and J 1 base, with 9 bases left between them. CDR3 length: 15 residues. Germline CDR1 KGHDR, CDR2 SFDVKD. As DNA, the CDR3 is TGTGCCACCAGTGATTCCCGGGACCGCACAGATACGCAGTATTTT. This sequence encodes CATSDSRDRTDTQYF.

This clonotype counts as medium-sized. V and J are TRBV7-9 and TRBJ1-1, with TRBD1 identical over 7 bases. The CDR3 loop spans 12 amino acids. The V gene's germline CDR1 is SEHNR and CDR2 FQNEAQ (reference sequence). The V and J ends lost 5 bases and 3 bases, in that order; junction bases with no gene match: 0. In DNA, the CDR3 is TGTGCCAGCAGCGACAGGGACACTGAAGCTTTCTTT. Amino acids: CASSDRDTEAFF.

By frequency in the sample, this clonotype is medium-sized. The chain is built from TRBV14 and TRBJ2-1, with 12 positions matching TRBD2. Germline CDR1 reads SGHDN; CDR2 reads FVKESK. Trimming cost V 1 base and J 4 bases; bases outside gene matches: 5. CDR3 length equals 17 residues. For the CDR3, the DNA is TGTGCCAGCAGCCAAGTAGGACTAGCGGGACCATACAATGAGCAGTTCTTC. Amino acids: CASSQVGLAGPYNEQFF.

Notes on this clonotype: One base away lies a much larger clone, so this may be a sequencing read error. The J gene is TRBJ2-1, the V gene TRBV6-5; the match to TRBD2 covers 7 bases. The V and J ends lost 6 bases and 6 bases, in that order; junction bases with no gene match: 14. Germline assignment: CDR1 MNHEY and CDR2 SVGAGI. The CDR3 runs 16 residues. The CDR3 DNA reads as TGTGCCAGCAGAACCTCCGGGCTAGCGGCCCCCAATGAGCAGTTCTTC. This sequence encodes CASRTSGLAAPNEQFF.

This clonotype is deemed medium-sized. This chain connects TRBV5-1 to TRBJ2-5; D is unresolved. Germline CDR1 is SGHRS and CDR2 is YFSETQ. The CDR3 has 14 residues. The V end lost 0 bases, the J end lost 2 bases, and 8 bases lay between the germline ends. The CDR3 DNA reads as TGCGCCAGCAGCTTGGTGGGGATACAAGAGACCCAGTACTTC. It translates to CASSLVGIQETQYF.